These 23 T cell receptor beta chains were all obtained from the same sample, sequenced in a study of blood T cell repertoires in COVID-19. Sequencing was performed with immunoSEQ multiplex PCR; in TCRdb, only in-frame clones are kept and a portion is missing. The sample holds around 130,000 clones, roughly 84% seen once. The sequenced material came from peripheral blood. The receptors were sampled from a woman aged 80 or older with acute or convalescent COVID-19.

The chain has TRBV5-1 and TRBJ1-1; 8 bases fit TRBD1. The V gene end was trimmed by 3 bases and the J gene end by 1 base; junction bases not matched to a gene: 8. Germline V CDR1 and CDR2: SGHRS, YFSETQ. The CDR3 loop spans 16 amino acids. The CDR3 reads CASSWTGNRGNTEAFF. The CDR3 nucleotides are TGCGCCAGCAGCTGGACAGGGAATAGGGGGAACACTGAAGCTTTCTTT.

The chain joins TRBV5-1 to TRBJ2-7; possible D gene TRBD1, 7 bases. Germline V gives CDR1 SGHRS, CDR2 YFSETQ. The CDR3 covers 13 residues. With 6 bases removed from V and 7 bases from J, the gap between germline ends came to 17 bases. The CDR3 loop is CASTQGGTEEQYF. The DNA of the CDR3 is TGCGCCAGCACCCAGGGGGGCACGGAAGAGCAGTACTTC.

The chain combines TRBV5-4 with TRBJ2-7, with TRBD2 matching over 9 bases. The CDR3 extends over 16 amino acids. Germline V gives CDR1 SGHNT, CDR2 YYREEE (reference sequence). V was clipped by 0 bases and J by 1 base; unmatched bases: 5. CDR3 bases: TGTGCCAGCAGCTTGGAGGCTAGCGGGGATTCCTACGAGCAGTACTTC. It codes for CASSLEASGDSYEQYF.

The chain links TRBV21-1 to TRBJ1-4. TRBV21-1 is a pseudogene. The CDR3 has 17 residues. CDR3 DNA sequence: TGTGCCAGCAGCAAAGTGGGGGGGGATGCAACTAATGAAAAACTGTTTTTT. Its translation is CASSKVGGDATNEKLFF.

This chain links TRBV19 with TRBJ2-1; a weak D match, TRBD2 (6 bases). Trimming took 1 base from V and 2 from J, leaving 12 bases between them. The CDR3 covers 16 residues. Germline assignment: CDR1 LNHDA and CDR2 SQIVND (reference sequence). CDR3 sequence: CASSIGDSGTYNEQFF. The CDR3 DNA is TGTGCCAGTAGTATAGGGGATAGCGGCACCTACAATGAGCAGTTCTTC.

This chain joins TRBV19 and TRBJ2-1; TRBD2 matches 8 bases. This CDR3 comprises 14 residues. V shed 6 bases and J 2 bases; nucleotides not matched to a gene: 3. Germline CDR1 is LNHDA and CDR2 is SQIVND (reference sequence). CDR3 residues: CASRAGAPYNEQFF. The CDR3 nucleotides read TGTGCCAGTAGAGCGGGGGCCCCCTACAATGAGCAGTTCTTC. Full variable domain (outside the CDR3, taken from reference TRBV19 and TRBJ2-1): DGGITQSPKYLFRKEGQNVTLSCEQNLNHDAMYWYRQDPGQGLRLIYYSQIVNDFQKGDIAEGYSVSREKKESFPLTVTSAQKNPTAFYLCASRAGAPYNEQFFGPGTRLTVL.

This clone was observed once. The chain employs TRBV12-3 or TRBV12-4 and TRBJ2-1; D gene ambiguous. There are 13 residues in the CDR3. Trimming left V 10 bases short and J 2 bases short, with 12 bases between. The CDR3 sequence is CAIGPLPYNEQFF. The CDR3 nucleotides are TGTGCCATTGGCCCGTTGCCCTACAATGAGCAGTTCTTC.

The chain combines TRBV11-3 with TRBJ1-2; 9 nucleotides line up with TRBD1. This CDR3 contains 13 residues. Trimming took 4 bases from V and 6 from J; bases not matched to a gene: 3. Germline V lookup: CDR1 SGHNT, CDR2 YENEEA. The CDR3 loop is CASSSTGGDGYTF. The CDR3 DNA reads TGTGCCAGCAGCTCTACAGGGGGCGATGGCTACACCTTC.

The rearrangement joins TRBV2 to TRBJ1-2; D is possibly TRBD1 (6 bases). This CDR3 is 14 amino acids long. V was shortened by 2 bases and J by 7 bases, with 14 bases between the two germline ends. CDR1 SNHLY and CDR2 FYNNEI come from the germline V gene. CDR3 in DNA: TGTGCCAGCAGTGAACTTTGGGGGCCTAGTGGCTACACCTTC. It encodes CASSELWGPSGYTF.

This rearrangement joins TRBV5-6 to TRBJ2-7; a possible D gene is TRBD2 (6 bases). In germline, CDR1 is SGHDT, CDR2 YYEEEE. V lost 0 bases, J lost 8 bases, and 15 bases lay in between. This CDR3 region has 14 residues. The CDR3 coding sequence is TGTGCCAGCAGCTTGGGGGTTTCGCGGGGCCAGCAGTACTTC. It translates to CASSLGVSRGQQYF.

The genes are TRBV5-4 and TRBJ1-4; TRBD1 matches at 10 bases. Unmatched junction bases numbered 4, after V lost 0 bases and J lost 5 bases. CDR1 and CDR2 (germline): SGHNT, YYREEE (reference sequence). The CDR3 has 16 amino acids. As DNA, the CDR3 is TGTGCCAGCAGCTTGGACCAGGGACAGGGGAATGAAAAACTGTTTTTT. It codes for CASSLDQGQGNEKLFF.

This clone was counted only a few times. The CDR3 reads CASSLAPAGGPMAGELFF. The CDR3 nucleotides are TGTGCCAGCAGCTTGGCTCCAGCGGGGGGGCCGATGGCCGGGGAGCTGTTTTTT. The V and J genes are TRBV5-4 and TRBJ2-2; the match to TRBD2 covers 10 bases. Germline V gene data show CDR1 as SGHNT and CDR2 as YYREEE (reference sequence). The CDR3 extends over 18 amino acids. Unmatched junction bases numbered 11, after V lost 0 bases and J lost 6 bases.

The chain has TRBV20-1 and TRBJ2-1, with 11 positions matching TRBD2. Unmatched junction bases numbered 16, after V lost 3 bases and J lost 3 bases. The CDR3 is 19 amino acids. Germline loops: CDR1 DFQATT, CDR2 SNEGSKA (reference sequence). The CDR3 region is CSASSSSGGPNAVYNEQFF. As DNA, the CDR3 is TGCAGTGCTAGTAGCTCTAGCGGGGGGCCGAATGCGGTCTACAATGAGCAGTTCTTC.

The CDR3 reads CATSGQNTGELFF. The CDR3 nucleotides read TGTGCCACCAGCGGACAGAACACCGGGGAGCTGTTTTTT. The chain employs TRBV15 and TRBJ2-2, with D possibly being TRBD1 (5 bases). Trimming stripped 5 bases from V and 1 base from J, with 5 bases between. Germline V gene sequence: CDR1 LNHNV, CDR2 YYDKDF (reference sequence). CDR3 length: 13 residues.

Regarding this clone: Other DNA sequences in this sample translate to the same CDR3. The V gene is TRBV7-2, the J gene TRBJ2-3; 10 bases line up with TRBD2. Germline CDR1 reads SGHTA; CDR2 reads FQGNSA. J was trimmed by 2 bases and V by 0 bases; bases with no gene match: 8. CDR3 length equals 18 residues. The CDR3 loop reads CASSLAPRTSGSTDTQYF. CDR3 DNA: TGTGCCAGCAGCTTAGCGCCCCGGACTAGCGGATCCACAGATACGCAGTATTTT. Variable domain in full (rest from reference TRBV7-2 and TRBJ2-3): GAGVSQSPSNKVTEKGKDVELRCDPISGHTALYWYRQSLGQGLEFLIYFQGNSAPDKSGLPSDRFSAERTGGSVSTLTIQRTQQEDSAVYLCASSLAPRTSGSTDTQYFGPGTRLTVL.

The chain uses TRBV6-6 and TRBJ1-5; D call uncertain. Germline-derived CDR1 and CDR2 are MNHNY and SVGAGI (reference sequence). V was shortened by 2 bases and J by 4 bases, with 9 bases between the two germline ends. This CDR3 has 14 amino acids. The CDR3 sequence is CASSYLAGNQPQHF. The CDR3 nucleotides are TGTGCCAGCAGTTACCTCGCGGGGAATCAGCCCCAGCATTTT.

The genes are TRBV18 and TRBJ1-5, with 8 bases fitting TRBD1. This CDR3 is 15 amino acids long. Germline CDR1 reads KGHSH; CDR2 reads LQKENI. The junction had 2 bases not matched to a gene; V was cut back by 2 bases and J by 2 bases. The DNA for the CDR3 is TGTGCCAGCTCACCATCAGGGGGCGGCAATCAGCCCCAGCATTTT. Translated: CASSPSGGGNQPQHF.

The V and J genes are TRBV10-1 and TRBJ1-1, with 8 bases lining up with TRBD1. J was trimmed by 3 bases and V by 6 bases; bases with no gene match: 6. The CDR3 totals 14 residues. Germline CDR1 reads WNHNN; CDR2 reads SYGVQD (reference sequence). The CDR3 is CASRPGGADTEAFF. The CDR3 nucleotides read TGCGCCAGCAGACCAGGGGGCGCGGACACTGAAGCTTTCTTT.

The rearrangement joins TRBV5-1 to TRBJ2-2; possible D gene TRBD2, 6 bases. This CDR3 spans 13 amino acids. Trimming removed 5 bases from V and 1 base from J, with 6 bases in between. The germline V gene encodes CDR1 SGHRS and CDR2 YFSETQ. CDR3 sequence (DNA): TGCGCCAGCAGGGGAGGGAACACCGGGGAGCTGTTTTTT. The encoded protein is CASRGGNTGELFF. The variable domain in full, completed from reference TRBV5-1 and TRBJ2-2, reads KAGVTQTPRYLIKTRGQQVTLSCSPISGHRSVSWYQQTPGQGLQFLFEYFSETQRNKGNFPGRFSGRQFSNSRSEMNVSTLELGDSALYLCASRGGNTGELFFGEGSRLTVL.

This sequence joins TRBV5-1 and TRBJ2-3, with 11 bases lining up with TRBD2. With 6 bases clipped from V and 8 bases from J, the junction kept 8 bases outside the gene matches. The germline V gene encodes CDR1 SGHRS and CDR2 YFSETQ. This CDR3 comprises 14 residues. CDR3 amino acids: CASKGTSGSPTQYF. The CDR3 DNA sequence: TGCGCCAGCAAGGGGACTAGCGGATCTCCTACGCAGTATTTT.

The chain links TRBV7-9 to TRBJ1-4; D may be TRBD1 (6 bases). CDR1 is SEHNR, CDR2 FQNEAQ, per germline (reference sequence). The CDR3 length is 15 residues. The V gene lost 5 bases and the J gene lost 7 bases, with 17 bases spanning the gap. CDR3 nucleotides: TGTGCCAGCAGCCCCCAGTCGGGGGGCGGTGAAAAACTGTTTTTT. Its protein is CASSPQSGGGEKLFF. Combining the CDR3 with reference TRBV7-9 and TRBJ1-4 gives the whole variable domain DTGVSQNPRHKITKRGQNVTFRCDPISEHNRLYWYRQTLGQGPEFLTYFQNEAQLEKSRLLSDRFSAERPKGSFSTLEIQRTEQGDSAMYLCASSPQSGGGEKLFFGSGTQLSVL.

The genes are TRBV30 and TRBJ1-5, with 8 positions matching TRBD1. The CDR3 is made up of 13 amino acids. Germline CDR1 and CDR2: GTSNPN and SVGIG (reference sequence). Trimming took 3 bases from V and 4 from J; bases not matched to a gene: 2. This chain's CDR3 is CAWSRQGNQPQHF. As DNA, the CDR3 is TGTGCCTGGAGCCGACAGGGGAATCAGCCCCAGCATTTT.

The J gene is TRBJ1-1, the V gene TRBV25-1, with TRBD1 as a possible D gene (6 bases). The CDR3 sequence is 16 residues long. Germline loops: CDR1 MGHDK, CDR2 SYGVNS. The V gene lost 0 bases and the J gene lost 1 base, with 12 bases spanning the gap. CDR3 DNA sequence: TGTGCCAGCAGTGAATATAGTAGGGGACAGAACACTGAAGCTTTCTTT. This codes for CASSEYSRGQNTEAFF.